This T cell receptor (beta chain) was captured in a study of cytomegalovirus exposure and HLA in healthy donors (dated by TCRdb to about 2017). Background on the whole study: According to a later analysis, the roughly 120 validation repertoires were produced on the same platform as the 666 repertoires of the first cohort. The study aimed to test whether signatures of past pathogen exposure could be identified by cataloging public T cell receptors. In addition to the first cohort of 500 to 850 subjects, a separate validation cohort of approximately 130 different subjects was used. The study combined high-throughput TCR immunosequencing, statistical association of individual TCRs with disease status, and machine learning to predict cytomegalovirus infection status. Paper-wide results and their limitations: In both the original and validation cohorts, the classifier was reported to diagnose cytomegalovirus status with high specificity and sensitivity. In vitro tests confirmed that a few of the cytomegalovirus-associated TCR beta chains recognize cytomegalovirus antigens. Across donors, most TCR sequences were observed very rarely, whereas some public TCRs were present in many individuals. It was suggested by the authors that the approach could potentially be generalized to other disease states and immunological phenotypes. A later analysis had no HLA typing for the validation cohort, so co-occurrence there was scored across all 130 or so repertoires. The study gave a list of under 200 TCR beta chains associated with cytomegalovirus. In a later analysis, TCRs clustered in the first cohort were found to also tend to co-occur in the 130 or so validation repertoires, with about 93% of cluster scores above 0.

The method behind the library was the immunoSEQ multiplex PCR assay. In the paper's pipeline: A statistical classification framework was developed to diagnose cytomegalovirus status using the catalog of TCR beta chain sequences. TCRdb retrieved this table from immuneACCESS and kept in-frame rearrangements only. Not all clones are present; in checked studies, unresolved V genes account for under half, and no reason is known for the remainder. From that table come the V and J calls and clone size; the DNA was used to work out D and trimming. The sample profile shows fewer than 120,000 clones; around nine tenths of them were found once. The ten largest make up more than 1.4% of the sample. Separate from the roughly 660-subject first cohort, the validation cohort of roughly 120 subjects was the group to which the donors belonged. For this clone: This clone's antigen is unknown. The input lacks base qualities; no much larger clone sits a single base away.

From the cysteine up to the phenylalanine, the CDR3 has a length of 13 residues. The kept DNA is CDR3 alone, 39 bases in frame from the first base. V and J are trimmed by 8 bases and 2 bases, and the gene matches miss 6 bases of the junction. The CDR1 and CDR2 encoded by the germline V gene are SNHLY and FYNNEI. This TCR was sampled from a woman aged 25 to 39 in good health and CMV-seropositive. Sequenced input: PBMCs. In this chain, TRBV2 is recombined with TRBJ2-7; 7 nucleotides in the junction match TRBD1. The sequence in DNA is TGTGCCAGCGGGGAGACAGGGCCCTACGAGCAGTACTTC. Its translation reads: CASGETGPYEQYF. With all but the CDR3 taken from the reference TRBV2 and TRBJ2-7 genes, the full variable domain is: EPEVTQTPSHQVTQMGQEVILRCVPISNHLYFYWYRQILGQKVEFLVSFYNNEISEKSEIFDDQFSVERPDGSNFTLKIRSTKLEDSAMYFCASGETGPYEQYFGPGTRLTVT.